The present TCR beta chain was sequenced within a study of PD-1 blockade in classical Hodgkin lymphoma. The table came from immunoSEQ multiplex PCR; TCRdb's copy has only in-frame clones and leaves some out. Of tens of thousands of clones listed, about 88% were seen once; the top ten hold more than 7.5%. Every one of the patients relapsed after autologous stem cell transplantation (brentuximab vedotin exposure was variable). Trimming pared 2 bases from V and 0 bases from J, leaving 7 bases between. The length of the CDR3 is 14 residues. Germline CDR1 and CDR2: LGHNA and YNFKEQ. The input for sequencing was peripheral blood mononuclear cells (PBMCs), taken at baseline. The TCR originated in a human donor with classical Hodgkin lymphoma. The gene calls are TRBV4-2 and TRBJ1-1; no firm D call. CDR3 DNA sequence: TGTGCCAGCAGCCAACAGAACATGAACACTGAAGCTTTCTTT. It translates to CASSQQNMNTEAFF.